This T cell receptor beta chain was retrieved from a study of cytomegalovirus exposure and HLA in healthy donors. Study-wide findings and caveats: Some TCR beta chains (roughly 150 of them) were listed as cytomegalovirus-associated. Specificity for CMV antigens was confirmed in vitro for a few of the CMV-associated chains. Many donors carried some public TCRs, although rarity characterized most TCR sequences. Later, an analysis found that TCR clusters from the first cohort tended to co-occur in the 120 or so validation repertoires.

With regard to this clone: Its antigen is unknown.

Trimming removed 2 bases from V and 0 bases from J; junction bases left unmatched: 12. The CDR3 loop spans 18 amino acids. CDR1 SGHVS and CDR2 FQNEAQ come from the germline V gene. The data were produced by immunoSEQ multiplex PCR, yet TCRdb's version contains in-frame clones alone and is incomplete. The sample has under 250,000 clones, around nine tenths seen once; the top ten hold more than 1.5%. The rearrangement uses TRBV7-8 and TRBJ1-1; the match to TRBD1 covers 7 bases. The sequenced sample was PBMCs. The origin of this receptor is a woman between 18 and 29 years old in good health and CMV-seropositive. Written as DNA, the CDR3 is TGTGCCAGCAGCTTACCCTTTTACAGGGGCGATATGAACACTGAAGCTTTCTTT. It yields the protein CASSLPFYRGDMNTEAFF.